The 10 T cell receptor beta chains given below trace back to one sample, sequenced in a study of blood T cell repertoires in COVID-19 (TCRdb year 2020). The receptor library was made with the immunoSEQ multiplex PCR assay. This is the immuneACCESS table as TCRdb keeps it, with only in-frame sequences that have V and J called. A part of the clones is gone; compared with another copy, unresolved V genes explain less than half, and the rest is unexplained. The sample contains hundreds of thousands of clones, 86% of them found a single time. The ten largest clones represent roughly 1.4% of the sample. The specimen sequenced was peripheral blood. Receptors originate from a woman in her 30s with active or convalescent COVID-19.

CDR3 sequence reads: CASRYQGDSPLHF. The CDR3 nucleotides read TGCGCCAGCAGGTACCAGGGGGATTCACCCCTCCACTTT. This chain links TRBV5-1 with TRBJ1-6; 7 bases match TRBD1. The CDR3 is 13 amino acids. Trimming at V came to 5 bases and at J to 8 bases, leaving 4 bases not matched to a gene. Germline V gene lookup returns CDR1 SGHRS and CDR2 YFSETQ.

This sequence joins TRBV5-1 and TRBJ2-1, with TRBD2 matching 13 bases. The length of the CDR3 is 16 residues. With V trimmed by 0 bases and J by 6 bases, 3 bases remained unmatched. In germline, CDR1 is SGHRS, CDR2 YFSETQ. CDR3 protein: CASSLELAGGINEQFF. The CDR3 DNA sequence: TGCGCCAGCAGCTTGGAACTAGCGGGGGGGATCAATGAGCAGTTCTTC.

J is TRBJ1-2 and V is TRBV5-1, with a possible D match to TRBD1 (6 bases). The CDR3 extends over 12 amino acids. V lost 3 bases, J lost 6 bases, and 9 bases lay in between. Per germline, CDR1 SGHRS and CDR2 YFSETQ. The CDR3 region is CASSWDMDGYTF. The DNA for the CDR3 is TGCGCCAGCAGCTGGGACATGGATGGCTACACCTTC.

This sequence joins TRBV5-1 and TRBJ1-1, with D tentatively TRBD1 (5 bases). V was cut by 4 bases and J by 0 bases, with 10 bases left in between. This CDR3 comprises 14 residues. The V gene's germline CDR1 is SGHRS and CDR2 YFSETQ. For the CDR3, the DNA is TGCGCCAGCAGCGCGGACATCATGAACACTGAAGCTTTCTTT. This gives the protein CASSADIMNTEAFF.

This rearrangement joins TRBV19 to TRBJ2-7, with TRBD2 as a possible D gene (5 bases). Looked up from germline, CDR1 is LNHDA and CDR2 is SQIVND (reference sequence). The germline V and J ends were trimmed by 1 base and 2 bases, with 6 bases remaining between them. The CDR3 extends over 13 amino acids. The CDR3 nucleotides read TGTGCCAGTAGTATAGGAGGGACCTACGAGCAGTACTTC. Translated: CASSIGGTYEQYF.

V is TRBV7-9 and J is TRBJ1-3, with TRBD1 as a possible D gene (6 bases). The CDR3 covers 16 residues. V dropped 6 bases and J dropped 0 bases, with 15 bases sitting between them. Germline CDR1 SEHNR, CDR2 FQNEAQ (reference sequence). The CDR3 sequence: CASRGGGRSSGNTIYF. The DNA for the CDR3 is TGTGCCAGCAGAGGCGGGGGCAGATCCTCTGGAAACACCATATATTTT.

This clone was seen a single time. The chain has TRBV5-4 and TRBJ2-2; maybe TRBD2 (5 bases). The CDR3 loop spans 12 amino acids. V lost 7 bases and J 7 bases, leaving 11 bases between the germline ends. Germline V gives CDR1 SGHNT, CDR2 YYREEE (reference sequence). CDR3 nucleotide sequence: TGTGCCAGCTCGGAGGATTACGGGGAGCTGTTTTTT. It encodes CASSEDYGELFF.

The chain couples TRBV6-6 to TRBJ2-5; 8 nucleotides align to TRBD1. The CDR3 is made up of 14 amino acids. The trim removed 6 bases at V and 5 bases at J, leaving 8 bases unmatched. The germline V gene has CDR1 MNHNY and CDR2 SVGAGI (reference sequence). CDR3 region: CASSRQTGAETQYF. The CDR3 nucleotides are TGTGCCAGCAGCCGTCAGACAGGGGCCGAGACCCAGTACTTC.

This sequence joins TRBV18 and TRBJ2-1; weak D call: TRBD2 (6 bases). Trimming took 2 bases from V and 5 from J, leaving 16 bases between them. The CDR3 has 16 amino acids. Germline V gene data show CDR1 as KGHSH and CDR2 as LQKENI. CDR3 nucleotide sequence: TGTGCCAGCTCACCAGCACTGCGGGGAGGAGACAATGAGCAGTTCTTC. Its protein product is CASSPALRGGDNEQFF.

This chain links TRBV10-3 with TRBJ2-3; TRBD2 is a possible D gene (6 bases). CDR1 and CDR2 from the germline V gene are ENHRY and SYGVKD. Between the trimmed V and J ends, which lost 6 bases and 5 bases, there was a span of 9 bases. The CDR3 totals 12 residues. The CDR3 DNA follows: TGTGCCATCAGCCTTAGCGGAGATACGCAGTATTTT. Its protein is CAISLSGDTQYF.